This T cell receptor (beta chain) is drawn from a study of spatial heterogeneity in lung cancer. Findings of the study overall: Ubiquitous expanded tumor TCRs surfaced in blood more at resection than they did at follow-up.

Each TCR cDNA molecule bore a unique molecular identifier. Via MiXCR, TCRdb re-called the 5' RACE reads, giving one row per CDR3 protein. The sample yields about 100,000 distinct CDR3 sequences, approximately 19% seen once. The germline V gene encodes CDR1 SGDLS and CDR2 YYNGEE. This CDR3 has 14 residues. With 4 bases clipped from V and 11 bases from J, the junction kept 6 bases outside the gene matches. As concerns this clonotype: Its antigen is unidentified.

The time point here: blood at routine non-recurrence follow-up after resection. This TCR was sampled from a male donor with early-stage non-small cell lung cancer. The chain combines TRBV9 with TRBJ2-3; 14 bases align to TRBD2. The starting material was PBMCs, obtained at follow-up. The CDR3 is CASSPGLAGVGQYF. For the CDR3, the DNA is TGTGCCAGCAGCCCGGGACTAGCGGGGGTAGGGCAGTATTTT.